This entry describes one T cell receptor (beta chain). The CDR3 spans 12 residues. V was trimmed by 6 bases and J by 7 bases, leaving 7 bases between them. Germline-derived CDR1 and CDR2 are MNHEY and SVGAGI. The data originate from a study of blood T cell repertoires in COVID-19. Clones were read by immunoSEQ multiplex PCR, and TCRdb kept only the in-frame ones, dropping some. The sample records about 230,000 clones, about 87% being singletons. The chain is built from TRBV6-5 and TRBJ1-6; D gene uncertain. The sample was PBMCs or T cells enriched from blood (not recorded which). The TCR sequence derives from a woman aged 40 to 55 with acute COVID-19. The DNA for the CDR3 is TGTGCCAGCAGACAGCCAAATTCACCCCTCCACTTT. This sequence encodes CASRQPNSPLHF.